Detailed here is one TCR beta chain. Within the sample, other DNA sequences also encode this same CDR3. The CDR3 contains 14 residues. The V end was cut by 2 bases, the J end by 7 bases, with 13 bases between. Per the germline V gene, CDR1 is SGHRS and CDR2 is YFSETQ. This record belongs to a study of shared clonotypes between healthy human individuals. Clones were sequenced by immunoSEQ multiplex PCR, and TCRdb holds only the in-frame ones, with some missing. This table holds 2 million to 2.5 million clones, roughly 94% found once. Sequences were obtained from naive CD4+ T cells sorted from blood. The sample's subset: CD45RA+ positively selected. This clonotype was obtained from a man between 18 and 29 years old in good health. The chain links TRBV5-1 to TRBJ2-1; D is perhaps TRBD2 (6 bases). In nucleotides, the CDR3 is TGCGCCAGCAGCTTTGGCGGGACGGGGAATGAGCAGTTCTTC. This translates into CASSFGGTGNEQFF.